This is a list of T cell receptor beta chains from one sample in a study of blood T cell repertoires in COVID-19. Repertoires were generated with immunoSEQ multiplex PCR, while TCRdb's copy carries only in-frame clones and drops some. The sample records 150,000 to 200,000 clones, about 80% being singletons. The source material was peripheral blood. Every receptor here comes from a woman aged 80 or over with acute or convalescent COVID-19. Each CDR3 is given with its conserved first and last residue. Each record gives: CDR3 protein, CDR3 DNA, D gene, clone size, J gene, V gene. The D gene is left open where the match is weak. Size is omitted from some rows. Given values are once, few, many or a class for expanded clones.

CASSDSPFGQETQYF TGTGCCAGCAGCGACAGCCCTTTCGGACAAGAGACCCAGTACTTC NA NA TRBJ2-5 TRBV2
CASSVDRGNGYTF TGTGCCAGCAGCGTGGACAGGGGGAATGGCTACACCTTC TRBD1 NA TRBJ1-2 TRBV9
CASSALYGYTF TGTGCCAGCAGCGCCCTGTATGGCTACACCTTC NA many TRBJ1-2 TRBV9
CATRWGTLTGTEAFF TGTGCCACGCGTTGGGGGACTCTGACGGGCACTGAAGCTTTCTTT NA NA TRBJ1-1 TRBV19
CASSLGGLRSGTNYGYTF TGTGCCAGCAGCTTAGGGGGACTAAGGTCTGGAACTAACTATGGCTACACCTTC NA NA TRBJ1-2 TRBV7-2
CASSSGLAGSGRTQYF TGCGCCAGCAGCTCGGGACTAGCGGGGTCCGGTCGTACGCAGTATTTT TRBD2 NA TRBJ2-3 TRBV10-1
CASSGDRVTNEKLFF TGTGCCAGCAGCGGGGACAGGGTTACTAATGAAAAACTGTTTTTT TRBD1 NA TRBJ1-4 TRBV5-6
CASSAVRGGSTEAFF TGTGCCAGCAGCGCCGTACGGGGGGGGAGCACTGAAGCTTTCTTT NA NA TRBJ1-1 TRBV11-2
CASTKYNEQFF TGTGCCAGTACCAAATACAATGAGCAGTTCTTC NA NA TRBJ2-1 TRBV19
CASSLEVAEETQYF TGTGCCAGCAGCCTCGAGGTGGCGGAGGAGACCCAGTACTTC NA NA TRBJ2-5 TRBV7-2
CASSSGTDEETQYF TGTGCCAGCAGTTCGGGGACAGATGAAGAGACCCAGTACTTC TRBD1 NA TRBJ2-5 TRBV6-6
CASSGRDTGELFF TGTGCCAGTAGCGGGAGGGACACCGGGGAGCTGTTTTTT TRBD2 NA TRBJ2-2 TRBV19
CASSYPGHPEAFF TGTGCCAGCAGTTATCCGGGACATCCTGAAGCTTTCTTT NA NA TRBJ1-1 TRBV6-2/TRBV6-3
CSVVSGNTEAFF TGCAGCGTTGTCAGTGGTAACACTGAAGCTTTCTTT NA NA TRBJ1-1 TRBV29-1
CASSLVTSGKSGNEQFF TGTGCCAGCAGCTTAGTTACTAGCGGGAAATCTGGGAATGAGCAGTTCTTC TRBD2 once TRBJ2-1 TRBV7-9
CASGGLAGLITGELFF TGTGCCAGCGGGGGACTAGCGGGATTAATCACCGGGGAGCTGTTTTTT TRBD2 once TRBJ2-2 TRBV2
CASSLAIGGDSYGYTF TGTGCCAGCAGCTTAGCTATAGGGGGAGACAGCTATGGCTACACCTTC NA NA TRBJ1-2 TRBV7-9
CASSSVEGARPEAFF TGTGCCAGCAGCTCAGTGGAGGGGGCCAGGCCTGAAGCTTTCTTT TRBD1 NA TRBJ1-1 TRBV6-5
CAISNGPLGNPEAFF TGTGCCATCAGTAATGGGCCCCTCGGGAATCCTGAAGCTTTCTTT NA NA TRBJ1-1 TRBV10-3
CASSAGLSYEQYF TGTGCCAGCAGCGCGGGACTTTCCTACGAGCAGTACTTC NA NA TRBJ2-7 TRBV7-8
CASSLSTEPYGYTF TGTGCCAGCAGCTTGTCGACAGAACCTTATGGCTACACCTTC NA NA TRBJ1-2 TRBV5-6
CASSLAPSGNYEQYF TGTGCCAGCAGCTTGGCGCCTAGCGGAAACTACGAGCAGTACTTC TRBD2 few TRBJ2-7 TRBV5-6
CASSVLAAETQYF TGCGCCAGCAGCGTCCTCGCGGCAGAGACCCAGTACTTC NA once TRBJ2-5 TRBV5-1
CASSLARGAYNEQFF TGTGCCAGCAGCTTAGCCCGGGGAGCCTACAATGAGCAGTTCTTC NA NA TRBJ2-1 TRBV7-7
CASSLGTGSPYEQYF TGTGCCAGCAGCTTAGGTACAGGGTCGCCCTACGAGCAGTACTTC NA NA TRBJ2-7 TRBV7-9
CASSYRAGGTDTQYF TGTGCCAGCAGCTACAGGGCGGGAGGCACAGATACGCAGTATTTT NA once TRBJ2-3 TRBV7-2
CAIKAGLAGVPTPPYNEQFF TGTGCCATCAAGGCAGGACTAGCGGGAGTACCGACACCCCCTTACAATGAGCAGTTCTTC TRBD2 NA TRBJ2-1 TRBV10-3
CASSWGTGVGDEQFF TGTGCCAGCAGCTGGGGGACAGGGGTAGGGGATGAGCAGTTCTTC TRBD1 once TRBJ2-1 TRBV7-9
CASTGGISNNQPQHF TGTGCCAGTACTGGAGGGATTTCTAACAATCAGCCCCAGCATTTT NA NA TRBJ1-5 TRBV19
CASRPGGRVRAGYTF TGTGCCAGTAGGCCCGGAGGGAGGGTGAGAGCCGGCTACACCTTC NA NA TRBJ1-2 TRBV19
CASLRQVNTEAFF TGTGCCAGCCTCAGACAGGTGAACACTGAAGCTTTCTTT NA NA TRBJ1-1 TRBV19
CASGTSGISYEQYF TGCGCCAGCGGGACTAGCGGGATTTCCTACGAGCAGTACTTC TRBD2 NA TRBJ2-7 TRBV5-1
CASDRGGNQPQHF TGTGCCAGCGACAGGGGCGGCAATCAGCCCCAGCATTTT TRBD1 NA TRBJ1-5 TRBV2
CAWSAHRNEQFF TGTGCCTGGAGTGCCCACAGGAATGAGCAGTTCTTC NA NA TRBJ2-1 TRBV30
CSASGYNEQFF TGCAGCGCAAGCGGCTACAATGAGCAGTTCTTC NA few TRBJ2-1 TRBV29-1
CASSSPGGGGTDTQYF TGTGCCAGCAGCTCGCCCGGGGGAGGAGGGACAGATACGCAGTATTTT NA NA TRBJ2-3 TRBV7-9
CASSWTVYNEQFF TGTGCCAGCAGCTGGACAGTCTACAATGAGCAGTTCTTC NA NA TRBJ2-1 TRBV11-2
CAISEPGLTQETQYF TGTGCCATCAGTGAGCCAGGCCTGACACAAGAGACCCAGTACTTC NA NA TRBJ2-5 TRBV10-3
CASSFGGGNEKLFF TGTGCCAGCAGCTTTGGTGGGGGGAATGAAAAACTGTTTTTT NA once TRBJ1-4 TRBV7-2
CASSLPLASSYNEQFF TGTGCCAGCAGCTTACCCCTAGCGTCATCCTACAATGAGCAGTTCTTC NA NA TRBJ2-1 TRBV7-9
CASSAGTGLNQPQHF TGTGCCAGCAGCGCCGGGACAGGGCTCAATCAGCCCCAGCATTTT TRBD1 NA TRBJ1-5 TRBV6-5